This T cell receptor beta chain was recovered during a study of CD4+ T cells in melanoma. Regarding the study as a whole: Reportedly, melanoma neoantigen-specific CD4+ T cells showed varied differentiation states.

This CDR3 has 16 amino acids. The germline gives CDR1 SGHTA, CDR2 FQGTGA. Deletions cut 7 bases from V and 0 bases from J, with 17 bases between. Only in-frame clones appear in the TCRdb table, and some are missing; sequencing was by immunoSEQ multiplex PCR. The sample lists 40,000 to 50,000 clones, 89% occurring once. Points on this clone: What it binds is not known.

The chain joins TRBV7-3 to TRBJ2-3; D might be TRBD2 (6 bases). Sequences were obtained from peripheral blood. The sequence derives from a human donor with melanoma. CDR3 amino acids: CASILEGGSSTDTQYF. The CDR3 DNA reads TGTGCCAGCATCCTGGAGGGCGGGTCCAGCACAGATACGCAGTATTTT.